These 24 T cell receptor beta chains came from one sample sequenced in a study of technical replicates of blood from a handful of donors. Assay: immunoSEQ multiplex PCR; the TCRdb copy retains only in-frame clones and omits some. The sample includes 40,000 to 55,000 clones, 95% to 96% of them seen just once. Sequencing was performed on T cells isolated from PBMCs. These TCRs come from a human donor in good health.

About this clone: The same CDR3 also results from other DNA sequences found in this sample. V is TRBV28 and J is TRBJ2-7; D possibly corresponds to TRBD1 (6 bases). Per the germline V gene, CDR1 is MDHEN and CDR2 is SYDVKM. V lost 5 bases and J 3 bases, leaving 8 bases between the germline ends. The CDR3 consists of 12 residues. CDR3 nucleotide sequence: TGTGCCAGCAGTCTCAGGGGCTACGAGCAGTACTTC. Translated: CASSLRGYEQYF.

The chain uses TRBV7-9 and TRBJ1-5, with D tentatively TRBD1 (6 bases). Trimming took 10 bases from V and 6 from J, leaving 13 bases between them. The CDR3 contains 12 residues. Germline CDR1 reads SEHNR; CDR2 reads FQNEAQ (reference sequence). The CDR3 nucleotides are TGTGCCACCGAGGAAGGGGGTCAGCCCCAGCATTTT. It specifies CATEEGGQPQHF.

The chain has TRBV4-2 and TRBJ2-1, with D possibly matching TRBD2 (5 bases). The CDR3 runs to 13 residues. The V end was cut by 4 bases, the J end by 7 bases, with 11 bases between. Germline CDR1 and CDR2: LGHNA and YNFKEQ. The CDR3 reads CASSLAAANEQFF. CDR3 bases: TGTGCCAGCAGCCTTGCAGCGGCGAATGAGCAGTTCTTC.

This chain joins TRBV7-9 and TRBJ1-2; no clear D gene. CDR3 length: 15 amino acids. The germline V and J ends were trimmed by 8 bases and 8 bases, with 24 bases remaining between them. Germline values: CDR1 SEHNR, CDR2 FQNEAQ (reference sequence). CDR3 coding DNA: TGTGCCAGCCTAAGTGGTCTACCTCCTCCGGGGGGCTACACCTTC. Translating gives CASLSGLPPPGGYTF.

This clone was observed a single time. The rearrangement uses TRBV21-1 and TRBJ2-7; the listed D gene, TRBD2, was not tested against the DNA. TRBV21-1 is classified as a pseudogene. The CDR3 sequence is 12 residues long. The chain's CDR3 is CASSKDRYEQYF. CDR3 in DNA: TGTGCCAGCAGCAAAGATCGCTACGAGCAGTACTTC.

The chain is built from TRBV7-8 and TRBJ1-2, with TRBD1 identical over 10 bases. The CDR3 is 15 residues long. V lost 6 bases and J lost 6; bases outside the gene matches: 10. In germline, CDR1 is SGHVS, CDR2 FQNEAQ. CDR3: CASRGRQGAHDGYTF. DNA for the CDR3: TGTGCCAGCAGAGGACGACAGGGGGCCCACGATGGCTACACCTTC.

In nucleotides, the CDR3 is TGTGCCAGCAGCCTCCGAGGACAGGACGGTGGGACCCAGTACTTC. The encoded protein is CASSLRGQDGGTQYF. V and J are TRBV7-2 and TRBJ2-5, with TRBD1 matching over 7 bases. Germline V gene lookup returns CDR1 SGHTA and CDR2 FQGNSA. This CDR3 has 15 amino acids. After removal of 5 bases from V and 7 bases from J, the junction contained 13 bases not matched to a gene.

The V call is TRBV27, the J call TRBJ1-5; 9 bases match TRBD1. The V gene end was trimmed by 5 bases and the J gene end by 2 bases; junction bases not matched to a gene: 10. The CDR3 extends over 17 amino acids. Germline assignment: CDR1 MNHEY and CDR2 SMNVEV (reference sequence). The CDR3 DNA is TGTGCCAGCAGTCCCGGGACAGGGAGTGGGGGCAATCAGCCCCAGCATTTT. Amino acid sequence: CASSPGTGSGGNQPQHF.

V and J are TRBV9 and TRBJ2-1; 7 bases are shared with TRBD2. This CDR3 has 14 amino acids. The V gene's germline CDR1 is SGDLS and CDR2 YYNGEE. After removal of 2 bases from V and 5 bases from J, the junction contained 4 bases not matched to a gene. The CDR3 region is CASSVLAADNEQFF. Here the CDR3 DNA reads TGTGCCAGCAGCGTGCTAGCGGCAGACAATGAGCAGTTCTTC.

This clone appeared a single time. The V call is TRBV6-6, the J call TRBJ2-7; TRBD2 matches at 7 bases. Germline V gene data show CDR1 as MNHNY and CDR2 as SVGAGI (reference sequence). Germline trimming cut 5 bases from V and 1 base from J; bases unmatched to any gene: 8. This CDR3 is built from 15 residues. The CDR3 DNA is TGTGCCAGCAGTCCTTTTACTAGCGAGTCCTACGAGCAGTACTTC. Translating gives CASSPFTSESYEQYF.

V is TRBV19 and J is TRBJ1-1, with D maybe TRBD1 (6 bases). Trimming left V 3 bases short and J 7 bases short, with 18 bases between. CDR3 size: 15 residues. From germline, CDR1 is LNHDA and CDR2 SQIVND (reference sequence). For the CDR3, the DNA is TGTGCCAGTAGTATTCGTAAGGCAGGGGATGGTGAAGCTTTCTTT. It translates to CASSIRKAGDGEAFF.

This chain links TRBV28 with TRBJ2-1; 10 nucleotides agree with TRBD2. Germline V lookup: CDR1 MDHEN, CDR2 SYDVKM. This CDR3 region has 12 residues. V gave up 3 bases and J gave up 12 bases; unmatched junction bases: 2. CDR3 sequence reads: CASSLTSGLQFF. DNA of the CDR3: TGTGCCAGCAGTTTGACTAGCGGGCTGCAGTTCTTC.

The chain employs TRBV4-1 and TRBJ2-3, with D hard to call. Per germline, CDR1 MGHRA and CDR2 YSYEKL. The CDR3 contains 14 residues. V lost 1 base, J lost 5 bases, and 10 bases lay in between. CDR3 in amino acids: CASSQGASLDTQYF. The CDR3 bases are TGCGCCAGCAGCCAAGGGGCCTCACTAGATACGCAGTATTTT.

V and J are TRBV23-1 and TRBJ2-7; D ambiguous. TRBV23-1 carries the ORF label, with uncertain function. The CDR3 has 14 residues. V was shortened by 3 bases and J by 3 bases, with 12 bases between the two germline ends. The CDR3: CASSHRSYLYEQYF. In DNA, the CDR3 is TGCGCCAGCAGTCATCGGAGTTACCTCTACGAGCAGTACTTC.

The rearrangement links TRBV9 to TRBJ2-5; D possibly corresponds to TRBD2 (6 bases). Per germline, CDR1 SGDLS and CDR2 YYNGEE. V gave up 1 base and J gave up 4 bases, with 14 bases separating them. The CDR3 is 15 amino acids. CDR3 protein: CASSVQAGFAETQYF. For the CDR3, the DNA is TGTGCCAGCAGCGTACAAGCGGGCTTCGCAGAGACCCAGTACTTC.

The chain links TRBV9 to TRBJ2-7, with 7 bases aligning to TRBD2. CDR1 SGDLS and CDR2 YYNGEE come from the germline V gene. The CDR3 has 13 residues. Trimming cost V 1 base and J 6 bases; bases outside gene matches: 4. In DNA, the CDR3 is TGTGCCAGCAGCGTACTAGCGGAAGGCGAGCAGTACTTC. This codes for CASSVLAEGEQYF.

The chain combines TRBV29-1 with TRBJ1-2; 9 nucleotides match TRBD1. This CDR3 is 12 amino acids long. CDR1 SQVTM and CDR2 ANQGSEA come from the germline V gene. The V gene end was trimmed by 4 bases and the J gene end by 4 bases; junction bases not matched to a gene: 1. For the CDR3, the DNA is TGCAGCGTTGGGACAGGGGCCTATGGCTACACCTTC. Translated: CSVGTGAYGYTF.

This sequence joins TRBV7-2 and TRBJ2-4; the match to TRBD1 covers 7 bases. The CDR3 is 14 amino acids. Germline V gives CDR1 SGHTA, CDR2 FQGNSA. Trimming removed 8 bases from V and 7 bases from J; junction bases left unmatched: 11. CDR3 in amino acids: CASGSGTVSNIQYF. The CDR3, as DNA: TGTGCCAGCGGATCCGGGACAGTATCGAACATTCAGTACTTC.

The chain is built from TRBV29-1 and TRBJ1-2; 8 bases are a match to TRBD1. Looked up from germline, CDR1 is SQVTM and CDR2 is ANQGSEA. V shed 3 bases and J 4 bases; nucleotides not matched to a gene: 10. The CDR3 is made up of 15 amino acids. In nucleotides, the CDR3 is TGCAGCGTTGACCCCAGGACAGGGAGTGGCTATGGCTACACCTTC. Translated: CSVDPRTGSGYGYTF.

This rearrangement joins TRBV11-3 to TRBJ2-7; no reliable D call. Looked up from germline, CDR1 is SGHNT and CDR2 is YENEEA. V lost 2 bases, J lost 3 bases, and 14 bases lay in between. The CDR3 spans 15 residues. The CDR3 coding sequence is TGTGCCAGCAGCTTACTCTTAGCCAGTTACTACGAGCAGTACTTC. It yields the protein CASSLLLASYYEQYF.

This chain joins TRBV7-6 and TRBJ2-5, with 7 nucleotides matching TRBD1. Germline CDR1 SGHVS, CDR2 FNYEAQ. The length of the CDR3 is 14 residues. V gave up 5 bases and J gave up 4 bases; unmatched junction bases: 7. Written as DNA, the CDR3 is TGTGCCAGCAGCACGGGACAGCCTGGAGAGACCCAGTACTTC. Protein sequence: CASSTGQPGETQYF.

The chain links TRBV5-6 to TRBJ2-1; D is unresolved. Per germline, CDR1 SGHDT and CDR2 YYEEEE. This CDR3 spans 11 amino acids. Deletions cut 5 bases from V and 6 bases from J, with 6 bases between. In nucleotides, the CDR3 is TGTGCCAGCAGTTTTATCAATGAGCAGTTCTTC. This encodes CASSFINEQFF.

J is TRBJ1-3 and V is TRBV6-5; a possible D gene is TRBD1 (5 bases). Trimming removed 4 bases from V and 2 bases from J, with 12 bases in between. The CDR3 spans 15 residues. Germline-derived CDR1 and CDR2 are MNHEY and SVGAGI. The CDR3 DNA sequence: TGTGCCAGCAGTTTCCTCCAGGGTACTGGAAACACCATATATTTT. It encodes CASSFLQGTGNTIYF.

The chain combines TRBV5-1 with TRBJ2-2, with 7 bases that match TRBD1. Per germline, CDR1 SGHRS and CDR2 YFSETQ. The CDR3 is made up of 14 amino acids. The trim removed 5 bases at V and 4 bases at J, leaving 5 bases unmatched. Written as DNA, the CDR3 is TGCGCCAGCAGTTCCGGGACAGCCACCGGGGAGCTGTTTTTT. Amino acids: CASSSGTATGELFF.